The rows below give T cell receptor beta chains drawn from one sample of a study of radiotherapy plus CTLA-4 blockade in lung cancer. Data came from immunoSEQ multiplex PCR; TCRdb stores just in-frame clones and leaves some out. This sample has 40,000 or so clones, with 75% found just once. The sequencing used peripheral blood, collected from a patient treated with radiotherapy plus ipilimumab. These receptors were collected from a human donor with non-small cell lung cancer who had stable disease on radiotherapy plus ipilimumab. Both conserved end residues are trimmed from each CDR3. The D gene is left open where the match is weak.

V: TRBV6-6; J: TRBJ2-3; D: TRBD2; CDR3: ASSPSGADTQY
V: TRBV5-1; J: TRBJ2-7; D: .; CDR3: ASSLEAAYEQY
V: TRBV7-2; J: TRBJ1-1; D: .; CDR3: ASSQGGYTEAF
V: TRBV14; J: TRBJ2-7; D: TRBD1; CDR3: ASSQAGQGGKQY
V: TRBV10-2; J: TRBJ2-5; D: TRBD1; CDR3: ASSHLTGEKTQY
V: TRBV5-1; J: TRBJ2-5; D: TRBD2; CDR3: ASSPGLTSGEIAETQY
V: TRBV11-3; J: TRBJ1-5; D: .; CDR3: ASSLDGGNQPQH
V: TRBV9; J: TRBJ2-7; D: .; CDR3: ASSVGAYEQY
V: TRBV9; J: TRBJ2-6; D: .; CDR3: ASSLTALGGSGANVLT
V: TRBV4-1; J: TRBJ2-7; D: TRBD2; CDR3: AQRPSGGYEQY
V: TRBV2; J: TRBJ2-1; D: TRBD2; CDR3: ASKASGDNEQF
V: TRBV19; J: TRBJ2-3; D: .; CDR3: ASSEWAGTSTDTQY
V: TRBV27; J: TRBJ1-1; D: .; CDR3: ASSSLGAGVTEAF
V: TRBV2; J: TRBJ1-5; D: .; CDR3: ASSGRGPQH
V: TRBV11-2; J: TRBJ1-6; D: .; CDR3: ASSSGRDLH
V: TRBV5-6; J: TRBJ1-4; D: TRBD1; CDR3: ASSLYRGQTNEKLF
V: TRBV19; J: TRBJ1-1; D: TRBD1; CDR3: ASRRDRGGATEAF
V: TRBV19; J: TRBJ1-1; D: .; CDR3: ASSINFGRENTEAF
V: TRBV9; J: TRBJ2-7; D: TRBD2; CDR3: ASSVGPGGGDSYEQY